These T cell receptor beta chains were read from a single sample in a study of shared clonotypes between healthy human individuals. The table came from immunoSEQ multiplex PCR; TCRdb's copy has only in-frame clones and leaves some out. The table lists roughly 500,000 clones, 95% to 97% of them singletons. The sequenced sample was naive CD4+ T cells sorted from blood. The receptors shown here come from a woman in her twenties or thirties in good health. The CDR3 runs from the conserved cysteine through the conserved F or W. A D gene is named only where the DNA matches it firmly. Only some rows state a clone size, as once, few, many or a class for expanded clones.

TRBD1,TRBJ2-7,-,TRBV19,TGTGCCAGTAGTATAGCGGCGGGACAGGGTTACGAGCAGTACTTC,CASSIAAGQGYEQYF
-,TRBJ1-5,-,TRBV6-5,TGTGCCAGCACTCCTTCCCAGGGGCATCAGCCCCAGCATTTT,CASTPSQGHQPQHF
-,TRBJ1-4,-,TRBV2,TGTGCCAGCAGTGTGGTTGAAAAACTGTTTTTT,CASSVVEKLFF
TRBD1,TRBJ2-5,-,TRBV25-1,TGTGCCAGCAGTGATCAACAGGGGGCAGGAGAGACCCAGTACTTC,CASSDQQGAGETQYF
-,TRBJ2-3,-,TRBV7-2,TGTGCCAGCAGCTTAGTGGGGATTAGCACAGATACGCAGTATTTT,CASSLVGISTDTQYF
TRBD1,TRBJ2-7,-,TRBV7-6,TGTGCCAGCAGCCACCTCTTAGGGCTCGCAGGGGGTCACGAGCAGTACTTC,CASSHLLGLAGGHEQYF
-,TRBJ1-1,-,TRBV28,TGTGCCAGCTTACAAGAGAACACTGAAGCTTTCTTT,CASLQENTEAFF
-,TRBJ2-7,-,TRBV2,TGTGCCAGCAGTACAAACAGAAACTACGAGCAGTACTTC,CASSTNRNYEQYF
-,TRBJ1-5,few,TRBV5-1,TGCGCCAGCAGCTTGGTAGGGGGTCCTAATCAGCCCCAGCATTTT,CASSLVGGPNQPQHF
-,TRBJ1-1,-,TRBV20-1,TGCAGTGCTGGGTCGGATGGTGAAGCTTTCTTT,CSAGSDGEAFF
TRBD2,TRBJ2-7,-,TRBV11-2,TGTGCCAGCAGCTTGTCTAGCGGGAGTTCCTACGAGCAGTACTTC,CASSLSSGSSYEQYF
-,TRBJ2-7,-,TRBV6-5,TGTGCCAGCAGTTTCAGACAGGGGAGGGTCTACGAGCAGTACTTC,CASSFRQGRVYEQYF
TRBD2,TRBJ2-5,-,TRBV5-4,TGTGCCAGCAGCGGGGGACTAGCGGGGAAACAAGAGACCCAGTACTTC,CASSGGLAGKQETQYF
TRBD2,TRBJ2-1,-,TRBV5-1,TGCGCCAGCAGCTCTAGCGGAGATACCTACAATGAGCAGTTCTTC,CASSSSGDTYNEQFF
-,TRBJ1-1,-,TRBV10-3,TGTGCCATCAGTGACTTGGCGGGGATGGCTGAAGCTTTCTTT,CAISDLAGMAEAFF
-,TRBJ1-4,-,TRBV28,TGTGCCAGCAGACCGAGGGTGTGGGGAACTAATGAAAAACTGTTTTTT,CASRPRVWGTNEKLFF
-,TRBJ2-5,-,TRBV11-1,TGTGCCAGCAGCTTAGCGCGGGAGACCCAGTACTTC,CASSLARETQYF
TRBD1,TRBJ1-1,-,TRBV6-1,TGTGCCAGCAGTGAAGGCTGGGACAGTTCTGAAGCTTTCTTT,CASSEGWDSSEAFF
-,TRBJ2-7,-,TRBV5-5,TGTGCCAGCAGCTCGTGGACACACTACGAGCAGTACTTC,CASSSWTHYEQYF
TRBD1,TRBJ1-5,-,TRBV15,TGTGCCACCGGGACAGCGCTCCTGAGCAATCAGCCCCAGCATTTT,CATGTALLSNQPQHF
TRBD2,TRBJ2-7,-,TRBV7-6,TGTGCCAGCAGCTTAGCGGAGGCGGGAGGTATCTACGAGCAGTACTTC,CASSLAEAGGIYEQYF
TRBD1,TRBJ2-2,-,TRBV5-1,TGCGCCAGCAGCTTTTTAGGGGGCGAAACCGGGGAGCTGTTTTTT,CASSFLGGETGELFF
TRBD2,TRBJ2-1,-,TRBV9,TGTGCCAGCAGCGTAACTATGCGGGAGGGCCCAATGAATGAGCAGTTCTTC,CASSVTMREGPMNEQFF
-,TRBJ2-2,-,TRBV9,TGTGCCAGCAGCGTAGAGGGCAGGGTGGGCACCGGGGAGCTGTTTTTT,CASSVEGRVGTGELFF
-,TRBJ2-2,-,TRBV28,TGTGCCAGCAGACCACATCCAGGCCACGGGGAGCTGTTTTTT,CASRPHPGHGELFF
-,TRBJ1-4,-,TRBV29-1,TGCAGCGGGGGGGAACAAGAAAAACTGTTTTTT,CSGGEQEKLFF
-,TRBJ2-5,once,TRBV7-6,TGTGCCAGCAGCTTATGGTACAGGGTAGAGACCCAGTACTTC,CASSLWYRVETQYF
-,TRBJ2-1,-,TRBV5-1,TGCGCCAGCAGCCTGACAGGACTGAATGAGCAGTTCTTC,CASSLTGLNEQFF
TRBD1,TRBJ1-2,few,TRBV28,TGTGCCAGCAGTACCCAACCAGGGGGCTATGGCTACACCTTC,CASSTQPGGYGYTF
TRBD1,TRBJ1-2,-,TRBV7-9,TGTGCCAGCAGCCCTCAGACAGGGGGTTATGGCTACACCTTC,CASSPQTGGYGYTF
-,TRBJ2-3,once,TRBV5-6,TGTGCCAGCAGCTTGGGGGGTGCAGATACGCAGTATTTT,CASSLGGADTQYF
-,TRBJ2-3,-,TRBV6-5,TGTGCCAGCAGTTATCGGCGCACAGATACGCAGTATTTT,CASSYRRTDTQYF
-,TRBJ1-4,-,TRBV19,TGTGCCAGTAGTTCCCTTACAACTAATGAAAAACTGTTTTTT,CASSSLTTNEKLFF
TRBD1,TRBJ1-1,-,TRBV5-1,TGCGCCAGCAGCTTGGCCGACAGGGACACTGAAGCTTTCTTT,CASSLADRDTEAFF
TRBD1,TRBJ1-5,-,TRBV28,TGTGCCAGCAGGAGCCGGGACAGAGGAAGCCTCAATCAGCCCCAGCATTTT,CASRSRDRGSLNQPQHF
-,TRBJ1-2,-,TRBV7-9,TGTGCCAGCAGCTCTGGCGGGCCGTTAAACTATGGCTACACCTTC,CASSSGGPLNYGYTF